The clone carrying this T cell receptor beta chain was observed a few times. A read error is possible here, since a much larger clone lies one base away. Looked up from germline, CDR1 is MDHEN and CDR2 is SYDVKM. The CDR3 is 15 amino acids. V trimming: 5 bases; J trimming: 5 bases; junction bases outside the gene matches: 11. Preceding any ophthalmopathy symptoms, the blood sample dates from first hyperthyroidism diagnosis. This specimen comes from a study of T cells in Graves' hyperthyroidism and ophthalmopathy. RNA transcripts gave rise to amplified TCR beta CDR3 regions. When the TCR CDR3 underwent first-round RT-PCR, the HTBI primer set was used. Using its own MiXCR run on the multiplex PCR reads, TCRdb lists one record per CDR3 protein. The sample lists nearly 600,000 distinct CDR3 sequences; more than 11% were seen once.

Sequencing input: blood. V is TRBV28 and J is TRBJ2-7; 8 nucleotides line up with TRBD1. This sequence was found in a woman in her 30s with Graves' hyperthyroidism that later progressed to Graves' ophthalmopathy. This CDR3 is CASSALQTGVNEQYF. The CDR3 DNA reads as TGTGCCAGCAGTGCCTTACAGACAGGGGTTAACGAGCAGTACTTC.